This T cell receptor beta chain emerged from a study of shared clonotypes between healthy human individuals. Study details: Each donor's CD4 naive and CD4 memory cells filled three plates apiece, CD8 naive two, and CD8 memory one.

Donors included only healthy HIV-negative adults lacking recent acute infections or vaccinations. This clone occurred a few times. The material for each subset, its genomic DNA, was split evenly across several immunoSEQ plates. Replicate PCRs for sorted subsets used approximately 220 ng DNA; this equaled 25,000 to 35,000 T cell genomes. The method was immunoSEQ multiplex PCR; TCRdb's version includes in-frame clones alone and lacks a portion of them. The sample has about 640,000 clones; approximately 79% are singletons. The CDR3 has 16 residues. V lost 8 bases, J lost 0 bases, and 19 bases lay in between. The germline gives CDR1 MDHEN, CDR2 SYDVKM.

This chain uses TRBV28 with TRBJ1-1, with a weak D call TRBD1 (5 bases). Material: memory CD4+ T cells sorted from blood. Subset reported: CD45RA-negative fraction. This clonotype originated in a woman aged 25 to 45 in good health. CDR3 region: CASLRGAAPMNTEAFF. In DNA form, the CDR3 reads TGTGCCAGCCTCCGAGGGGCAGCCCCAATGAACACTGAAGCTTTCTTT.